The sequence of this T cell receptor (beta chain) was determined in a study of blood T cell repertoires in COVID-19 (dated by TCRdb to 2020 to 2021). Background on the whole study: Samples covering the acute and convalescent phases of COVID-19 were provided by collaborators in the United States, Italy and Spain. Sample metadata almost always included a de-identified subject ID, COVID-19 status, age in years and sex. The prospective study material was composed of cDNA or gDNA derived from T cells, B-cell-depleted T cells, or PBMCs. Where available, HLA class I and class II types were obtained from metadata supplied by the sample provider rather than from assay-based typing. Deeply sampled blood TCRbeta repertoires from subjects exposed to, actively infected with, or recovered from COVID-19 were included in the dataset. A freely available public database, intended as a resource for researchers studying the immune response to SARS-CoV-2, is where the repertoires were released. Samples came from the ongoing ImmuneRACE study (first 160 participants) plus 1,254 subjects from 6 global collaborators. Summary of the overall study and its limitations: The quantity of clinical and demographic metadata differed by source and by participant and was supplied without curation.

The collaborating institutions used their own protocols to collect whole blood in K2EDTA tubes. Collaborator samples were shipped for TCRbeta analysis as frozen whole blood, isolated PBMCs, or DNA extracted from either sample type. About this clone itself: The clone's antigen remains unknown. It has no much larger one-base neighbor in the sample; base qualities were not kept.

CDR1 and CDR2, per the germline V gene, are MRHNA and SNTAGT. The CDR3 measures 15 amino acids from cysteine to phenylalanine. Only CDR3 DNA is held: 45 bases, read in frame from base 1. Trimming removed 11 bases from V and 3 bases from J, leaving 22 bases between the germline ends. The immunoSEQ Assay, a bias-controlled multiplex PCR, was used to amplify TCRbeta CDR3 regions from genomic DNA. The authors processed their data as follows. Nucleated cell counts per sample were estimated from amplification of reference gene primers within the assay. To quantify the absolute abundance of each unique TCRbeta CDR3 rearrangement, sequence reads were collapsed and filtered. For each sample, productive Simpson clonality was calculated as the square root of Simpson's diversity index over productive rearrangements. Not all clones reach the TCRdb copy of this immuneACCESS table, which keeps in-frame sequences only. Checked studies attribute under half of the gap to unresolved V genes and leave the rest unexplained. The V and J calls and clone size are taken from that table; D and trimming were inferred from the DNA. For this sample there are about 220,000 clones; around 85% appear just once. The top ten hold 0.72% of the sample.

The chain links TRBV6-4 with TRBJ1-1, with a weak D call of TRBD1 (5 bases match). Sample: peripheral blood. This TCR was recovered from a man aged 35-49 years with acute or convalescent COVID-19. The sequenced DNA is TGTGCCCCTAGGCAGGGAGTTCGGGGGGACACTGAAGCTTTCTTT. It translates to CAPRQGVRGDTEAFF.